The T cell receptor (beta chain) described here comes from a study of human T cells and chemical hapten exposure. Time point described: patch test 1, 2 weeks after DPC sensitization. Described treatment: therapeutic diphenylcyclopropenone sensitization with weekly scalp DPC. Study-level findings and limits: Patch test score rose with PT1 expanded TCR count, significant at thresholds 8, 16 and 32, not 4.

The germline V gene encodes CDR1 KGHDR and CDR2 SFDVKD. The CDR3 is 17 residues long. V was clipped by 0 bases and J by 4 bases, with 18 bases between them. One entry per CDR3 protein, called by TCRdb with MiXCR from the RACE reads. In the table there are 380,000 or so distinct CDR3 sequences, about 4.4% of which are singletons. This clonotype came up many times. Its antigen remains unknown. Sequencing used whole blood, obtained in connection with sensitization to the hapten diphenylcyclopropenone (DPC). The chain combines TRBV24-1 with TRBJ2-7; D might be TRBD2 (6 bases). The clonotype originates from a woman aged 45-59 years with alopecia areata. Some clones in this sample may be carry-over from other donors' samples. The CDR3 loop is CATSDLQRGMRGYEQYF. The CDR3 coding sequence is TGTGCCACCAGTGATTTGCAACGGGGGATGCGGGGATACGAGCAGTACTTC.